The 17 T cell receptor beta chains below all came from one sample that was sequenced in a study of cytomegalovirus exposure and HLA in healthy donors. The PCR was carried out with 60 Vbeta primers and 13 Jbeta primers. Here immunoSEQ multiplex PCR was the method, and the copy in TCRdb shows in-frame clones only, minus some. The profile covers roughly 140,000 clones, with almost 80% appearing a single time and 0.5% to 0.85% taken by the ten largest. Sequencing input: PBMCs. The receptors stem from a male donor in good health and CMV-seronegative.

V usage is TRBV19 and J usage is TRBJ2-7; tentative D call: TRBD2 (6 bases). Trimming removed 1 base at V and 1 base at J, with 14 bases between. Germline CDR1 and CDR2: LNHDA and SQIVND (reference sequence). There are 16 residues in the CDR3. CDR3: CASSIAGGGVSYEQYF. As DNA, the CDR3 is TGTGCCAGTAGTATAGCCGGTGGCGGGGTGTCCTACGAGCAGTACTTC.

The chain employs TRBV7-6 and TRBJ1-4; D is unresolved. Germline assignment: CDR1 SGHVS and CDR2 FNYEAQ. Trimming pared 1 base from V and 7 bases from J, leaving 10 bases between. CDR3 length equals 14 residues. The CDR3 protein is CASSLDSLGEKLFF. The CDR3 region has the DNA TGTGCCAGCAGCTTAGACAGCTTGGGTGAAAAACTGTTTTTT.

This chain joins TRBV11-3 and TRBJ2-1; D perhaps matches TRBD1 (6 bases). Germline V lookup: CDR1 SGHNT, CDR2 YENEEA. Trimming stripped 2 bases from V and 6 bases from J, with 14 bases between. The CDR3 covers 15 residues. DNA for the CDR3: TGTGCCAGCAGCTTAAGTCAGGGGCCAGCCAATGAGCAGTTCTTC. Translating gives CASSLSQGPANEQFF.

This clone was seen a handful of times. The rearrangement uses TRBV30 and TRBJ1-2; a weak D match, TRBD1 (5 bases). V lost 0 bases, J lost 0 bases, and 17 bases lay in between. Germline V gene sequence: CDR1 GTSNPN, CDR2 SVGIG (reference sequence). The CDR3 sequence is 17 residues long. The CDR3 bases are TGTGCCTGGAGTGTATTAGGGACTTTCAGAGCTAACTATGGCTACACCTTC. Its translation: CAWSVLGTFRANYGYTF.

This rearrangement joins TRBV7-6 to TRBJ2-5; 12 nucleotides align to TRBD1. Germline V CDR1 and CDR2: SGHVS, FNYEAQ. The CDR3 spans 17 residues. The V gene end was trimmed by 5 bases and the J gene end by 4 bases; junction bases not matched to a gene: 11. The CDR3 coding sequence is TGTGCCAGCAGCGGAGAAACGGGACAGGGGGCTCGAGAGACCCAGTACTTC. It yields the protein CASSGETGQGARETQYF. Full variable domain (remainder filled in from reference TRBV7-6 and TRBJ2-5): GAGVSQSPRYKVTKRGQDVALRCDPISGHVSLYWYRQALGQGPEFLTYFNYEAQQDKSGLPNDRFSAERPEGSISTLTIQRTEQRDSAMYRCASSGETGQGARETQYFGPGTRLLVL.

The gene calls are TRBV30 and TRBJ1-1; D is uncertain. This CDR3 is 12 amino acids long. Trimming pared 0 bases from V and 7 bases from J, leaving 9 bases between. CDR1 and CDR2 (germline): GTSNPN, SVGIG (reference sequence). The CDR3 spells CAWSVRSGEAFF. The DNA of the CDR3 is TGTGCCTGGAGTGTACGGTCGGGTGAAGCTTTCTTT. The variable domain in full, completed from reference TRBV30 and TRBJ1-1, reads SQTIHQWPATLVQPVGSPLSLECTVEGTSNPNLYWYRQAAGRGLQLLFYSVGIGQISSEVPQNLSASRPQDRQFILSSKKLLLSDSGFYLCAWSVRSGEAFFGQGTRLTVV.

V and J are TRBV25-1 and TRBJ2-1; D remains unclear. The V end was cut by 6 bases, the J end by 5 bases, with 2 bases between. The CDR3 spans 10 residues. Per the germline V gene, CDR1 is MGHDK and CDR2 is SYGVNS. This CDR3 is CASSNNEQFF. For the CDR3, the DNA is TGTGCCAGCAGCAACAATGAGCAGTTCTTC.

This clone has more than one count but fewer than ten. It may be a read error: a sequence one base away is much more abundant. This chain links TRBV6-4 with TRBJ2-2, with 9 bases that match TRBD2. The CDR3 is 17 amino acids. With V trimmed by 2 bases and J by 3 bases, 7 bases remained unmatched. Germline CDR1 MRHNA, CDR2 SNTAGT. CDR3: CASSDAGGRAHTGELFF. DNA for the CDR3: TGTGCCAGCAGTGACGCTGGCGGGAGGGCCCACACCGGGGAGCTGTTTTTT.

This chain joins TRBV12-2 and TRBJ1-1; the table gives TRBD1 as D, unverified against the DNA. TRBV12-2 counts as a pseudogene. The CDR3 contains 18 residues. CDR3 region: CASRLAQTRDRGNTEAFF. DNA for the CDR3: TGTGCAAGTCGCTTAGCGCAAACGAGAGACAGGGGGAACACTGAAGCTTTCTTT.

This clone was observed a single time. This chain links TRBV14 with TRBJ2-2, with D tentatively TRBD1 (5 bases). The CDR3 is 14 amino acids. V lost 0 bases and J 6 bases, leaving 8 bases between the germline ends. Germline lookup yields CDR1 SGHDN and CDR2 FVKESK. CDR3 DNA sequence: TGTGCCAGCAGCCAAGAACAGGTTGCCGGGGAGCTGTTTTTT. Encoded protein: CASSQEQVAGELFF. The whole variable domain, remainder taken from reference TRBV14 and TRBJ2-2, is EAGVTQFPSHSVIEKGQTVTLRCDPISGHDNLYWYRRVMGKEIKFLLHFVKESKQDESGMPNNRFLAERTGGTYSTLKVQPAELEDSGVYFCASSQEQVAGELFFGEGSRLTVL.

The chain recombines TRBV7-8 with TRBJ1-5; the match to TRBD1 covers 7 bases. Germline V lookup: CDR1 SGHVS, CDR2 FQNEAQ. V lost 2 bases, J lost 1 base, and 2 bases stayed unmatched. The CDR3 is 15 residues long. CDR3: CASSLLDRSNQPQHF. CDR3 sequence (DNA): TGTGCCAGCAGCTTACTGGACAGGAGCAATCAGCCCCAGCATTTT.

The J gene is TRBJ1-2, the V gene TRBV5-1, with D unclear. CDR1 is SGHRS and CDR2 is YFSETQ in the germline V gene. V was cut by 1 base and J by 4 bases, with 11 bases left in between. The CDR3 totals 14 residues. The CDR3 DNA reads TGCGCCAGCAGCTTGTCCAGTACCTCCTATGGCTACACCTTC. Its translation: CASSLSSTSYGYTF.

CDR3 protein: CASSLLAVEYTGELFF. CDR3 nucleotide sequence: TGTGCCAGCAGCTTACTAGCGGTCGAATATACCGGGGAGCTGTTTTTT. The chain couples TRBV5-6 to TRBJ2-2; TRBD2 matches 8 bases. Trimming cost V 2 bases and J 5 bases; bases outside gene matches: 8. This CDR3 region has 16 residues. CDR1 SGHDT and CDR2 YYEEEE come from the germline V gene.

The chain uses TRBV7-2 and TRBJ2-2; 7 bases are a match to TRBD2. This CDR3 comprises 16 residues. Germline trimming cut 1 base from V and 7 bases from J; bases unmatched to any gene: 9. Germline lookup yields CDR1 SGHTA and CDR2 FQGNSA. CDR3 sequence reads: CASSLGSGLVGGELFF. The CDR3 DNA follows: TGTGCCAGCAGCTTAGGCTCCGGACTAGTGGGCGGGGAGCTGTTTTTT.

J is TRBJ2-7 and V is TRBV2; 8 bases agree with TRBD2. CDR1 SNHLY and CDR2 FYNNEI come from the germline V gene. The CDR3 runs 13 residues. The J segment lost 5 bases and the V segment lost 11 bases, leaving 11 bases of the junction unmatched. The CDR3, as DNA: TGTGCCTTCCCTCGGGGGGGGGATCACGAGCAGTACTTC. As protein: CAFPRGGDHEQYF.

The CDR3 loop is CASSPGLGANEQFF. DNA of the CDR3: TGTGCCAGCAGCCCCGGGTTGGGGGCCAATGAGCAGTTCTTC. This chain links TRBV9 with TRBJ2-1; D is perhaps TRBD1 (6 bases). This CDR3 is 14 amino acids long. The germline gives CDR1 SGDLS, CDR2 YYNGEE. V lost 4 bases, J lost 6 bases, and 14 bases lay in between. Filled out from reference TRBV9 and TRBJ2-1, the complete variable domain reads DSGVTQTPKHLITATGQRVTLRCSPRSGDLSVYWYQQSLDQGLQFLIQYYNGEERAKGNILERFSAQQFPDLHSELNLSSLELGDSALYFCASSPGLGANEQFFGPGTRLTVL.

Concerning this clone: Compared with germline, one end of the junction differs, possibly owing to a read error. This sequence joins TRBV7-9 and TRBJ2-2; TRBD2 matches 14 bases. Germline V gene lookup returns CDR1 SEHNR and CDR2 FQNEAQ (reference sequence). The CDR3 has 18 residues. The CDR3 DNA is TGTTCCAGCAGCTTGGGACTAGCGGGGGCCAAGAACACCGGGGAGCTGTTTTTT. Its translation: CSSSLGLAGAKNTGELFF.